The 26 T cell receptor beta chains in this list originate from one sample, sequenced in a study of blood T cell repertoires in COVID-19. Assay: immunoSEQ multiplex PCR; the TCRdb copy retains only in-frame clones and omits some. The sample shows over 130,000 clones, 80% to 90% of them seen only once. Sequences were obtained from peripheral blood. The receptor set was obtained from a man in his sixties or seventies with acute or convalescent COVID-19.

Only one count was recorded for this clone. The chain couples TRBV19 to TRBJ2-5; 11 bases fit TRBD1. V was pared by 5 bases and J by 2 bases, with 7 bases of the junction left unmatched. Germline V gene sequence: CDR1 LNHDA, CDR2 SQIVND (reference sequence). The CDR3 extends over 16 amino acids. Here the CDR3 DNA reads TGTGCCAGTAGTCTAGGAGGGACAGGGGGGCAAGAGACCCAGTACTTC. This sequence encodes CASSLGGTGGQETQYF.

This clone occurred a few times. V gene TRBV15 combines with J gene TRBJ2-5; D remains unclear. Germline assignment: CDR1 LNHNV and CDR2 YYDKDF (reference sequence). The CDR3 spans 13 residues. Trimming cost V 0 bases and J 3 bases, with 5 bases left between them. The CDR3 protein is CATSRDSEETQYF. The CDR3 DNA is TGTGCCACCAGCAGAGATTCGGAAGAGACCCAGTACTTC.

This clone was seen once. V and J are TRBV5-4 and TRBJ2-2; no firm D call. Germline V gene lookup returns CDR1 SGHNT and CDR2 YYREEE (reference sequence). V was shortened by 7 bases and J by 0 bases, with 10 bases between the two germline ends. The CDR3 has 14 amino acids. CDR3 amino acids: CASFFGSNTGELFF. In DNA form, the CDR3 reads TGTGCCAGCTTCTTCGGGTCGAACACCGGGGAGCTGTTTTTT.

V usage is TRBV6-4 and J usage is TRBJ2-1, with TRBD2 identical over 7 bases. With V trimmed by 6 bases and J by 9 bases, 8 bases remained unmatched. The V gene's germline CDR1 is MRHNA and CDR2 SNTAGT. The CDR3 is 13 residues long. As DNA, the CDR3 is TGTGCCAGCAGAGGACTAGAGATGACTGAGCAGTTCTTC. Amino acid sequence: CASRGLEMTEQFF.

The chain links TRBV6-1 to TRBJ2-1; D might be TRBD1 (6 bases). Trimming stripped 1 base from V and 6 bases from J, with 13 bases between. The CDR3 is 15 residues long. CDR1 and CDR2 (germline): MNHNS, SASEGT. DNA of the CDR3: TGTGCCAGCAGTGAAGGGGCAGGGGAAAGCAATGAGCAGTTCTTC. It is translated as CASSEGAGESNEQFF.

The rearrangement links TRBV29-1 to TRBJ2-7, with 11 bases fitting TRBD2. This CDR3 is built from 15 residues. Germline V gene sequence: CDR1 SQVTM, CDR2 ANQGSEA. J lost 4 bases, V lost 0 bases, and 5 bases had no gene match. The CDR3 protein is CSVEDVTSGRYEQYF. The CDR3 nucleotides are TGCAGCGTTGAAGATGTCACTAGCGGGAGATACGAGCAGTACTTC.

In nucleotides, the CDR3 is TGCGCCAGCAGCCCGACAGGGAACACAGATACGCAGTATTTT. Amino acid sequence: CASSPTGNTDTQYF. The chain uses TRBV5-1 and TRBJ2-3; 7 bases fit TRBD1. The CDR3 has 14 residues. V was clipped by 4 bases and J by 2 bases; unmatched bases: 4. Looked up from germline, CDR1 is SGHRS and CDR2 is YFSETQ.

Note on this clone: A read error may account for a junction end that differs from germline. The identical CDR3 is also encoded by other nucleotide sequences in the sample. The CDR3 sequence: CASSPGTVNTGELFF. The CDR3 coding sequence is TGTGCTAGCAGCCCCGGGACAGTTAACACCGGGGAGCTGTTTTTT. This sequence joins TRBV7-7 and TRBJ2-2; TRBD1 matches 7 bases. This CDR3 region has 15 residues. Germline V gene data show CDR1 as SSHAT and CDR2 as FNYEAQ (reference sequence).

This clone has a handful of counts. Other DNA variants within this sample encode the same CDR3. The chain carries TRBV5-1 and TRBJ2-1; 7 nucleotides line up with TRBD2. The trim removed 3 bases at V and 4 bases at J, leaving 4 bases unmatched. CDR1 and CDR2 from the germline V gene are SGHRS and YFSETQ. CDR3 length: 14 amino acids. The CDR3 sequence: CASSSASGYNEQFF. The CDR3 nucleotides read TGCGCCAGCAGCTCGGCTAGCGGTTACAATGAGCAGTTCTTC.

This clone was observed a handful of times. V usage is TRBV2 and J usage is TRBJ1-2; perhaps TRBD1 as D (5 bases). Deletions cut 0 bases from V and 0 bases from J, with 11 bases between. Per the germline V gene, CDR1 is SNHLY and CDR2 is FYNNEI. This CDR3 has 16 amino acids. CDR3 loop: CASSEADRDSNYGYTF. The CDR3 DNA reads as TGTGCCAGCAGTGAAGCTGACAGAGACTCTAACTATGGCTACACCTTC.

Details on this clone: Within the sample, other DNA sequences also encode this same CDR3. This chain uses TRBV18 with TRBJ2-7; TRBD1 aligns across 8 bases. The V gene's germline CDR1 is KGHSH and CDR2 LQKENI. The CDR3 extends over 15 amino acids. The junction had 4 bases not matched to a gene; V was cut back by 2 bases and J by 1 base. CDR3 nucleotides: TGTGCCAGCTCACCAGGGCAGGGGGCTTCCTACGAGCAGTACTTC. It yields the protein CASSPGQGASYEQYF.

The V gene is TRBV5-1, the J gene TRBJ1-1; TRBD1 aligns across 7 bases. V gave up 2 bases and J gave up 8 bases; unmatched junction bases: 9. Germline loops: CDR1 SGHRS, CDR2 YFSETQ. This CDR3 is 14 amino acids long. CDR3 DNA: TGCGCCAGCAGCTTAAGACAGGGACTCGTGGAAGCTTTCTTT. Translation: CASSLRQGLVEAFF.

The CDR3 region is CASSHRGTAMNTEAFF. In nucleotides, the CDR3 is TGTGCCAGCAGCCATAGAGGGACAGCAATGAACACTGAAGCTTTCTTT. The chain recombines TRBV7-9 with TRBJ1-1; 7 nucleotides line up with TRBD1. Germline trimming cut 5 bases from V and 0 bases from J; bases unmatched to any gene: 9. This CDR3 is built from 16 residues. CDR1 and CDR2 (germline): SEHNR, FQNEAQ (reference sequence).

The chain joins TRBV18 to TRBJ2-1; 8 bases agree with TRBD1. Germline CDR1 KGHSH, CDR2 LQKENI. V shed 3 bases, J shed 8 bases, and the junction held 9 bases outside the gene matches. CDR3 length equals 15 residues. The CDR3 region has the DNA TGTGCCAGCTCACCTTCAGGGGGCGTCAGGCATGAGCAGTTCTTC. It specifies CASSPSGGVRHEQFF.

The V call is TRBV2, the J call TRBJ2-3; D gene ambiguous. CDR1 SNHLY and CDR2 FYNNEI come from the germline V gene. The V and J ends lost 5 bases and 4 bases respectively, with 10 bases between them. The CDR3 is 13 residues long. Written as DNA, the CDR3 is TGTGCCAGCAGTCTAGTTTTATCAGATACGCAGTATTTT. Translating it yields CASSLVLSDTQYF.

The CDR3 spells CASSQNPGTGPYGYTF. The CDR3 DNA sequence: TGCGCCAGCAGCCAAAACCCCGGGACAGGACCATATGGCTACACCTTC. The gene calls are TRBV4-3 and TRBJ1-2, with TRBD1 matching 8 bases. In germline, CDR1 is LGHNA, CDR2 YSLEER. Unmatched junction bases numbered 10, after V lost 2 bases and J lost 5 bases. There are 16 residues in the CDR3.

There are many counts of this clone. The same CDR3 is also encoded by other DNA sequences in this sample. The CDR3 nucleotides are TGTGCCAGCAGTTACTCTACGGGTTACGAGCAGTACTTC. Protein: CASSYSTGYEQYF. This chain joins TRBV6-5 and TRBJ2-7; the D is unclear. V was clipped by 0 bases and J by 4 bases, with 7 bases between them. Germline V gene sequence: CDR1 MNHEY, CDR2 SVGAGI. The CDR3 totals 13 residues.

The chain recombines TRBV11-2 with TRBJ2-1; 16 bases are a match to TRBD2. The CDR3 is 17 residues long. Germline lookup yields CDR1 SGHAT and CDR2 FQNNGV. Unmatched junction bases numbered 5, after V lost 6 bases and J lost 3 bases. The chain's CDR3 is CASRGTSGRGFYNEQFF. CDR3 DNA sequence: TGTGCCAGCAGGGGGACTAGCGGGAGGGGCTTCTACAATGAGCAGTTCTTC.

The CDR3 protein is CASRGLAGRTDTQYF. The CDR3 DNA sequence: TGCGCCAGCAGGGGACTAGCGGGACGCACAGATACGCAGTATTTT. This chain links TRBV5-1 with TRBJ2-3, with 13 bases aligning to TRBD2. Germline lookup yields CDR1 SGHRS and CDR2 YFSETQ. With V trimmed by 5 bases and J by 1 base, 1 base remained unmatched. There are 15 residues in the CDR3.

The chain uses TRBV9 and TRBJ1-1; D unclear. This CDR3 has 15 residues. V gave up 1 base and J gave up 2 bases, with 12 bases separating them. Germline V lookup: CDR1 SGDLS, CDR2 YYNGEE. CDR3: CASSVLGGFNTEAFF. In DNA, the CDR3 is TGTGCCAGCAGCGTATTGGGAGGGTTTAACACTGAAGCTTTCTTT. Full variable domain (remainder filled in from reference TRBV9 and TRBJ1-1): DSGVTQTPKHLITATGQRVTLRCSPRSGDLSVYWYQQSLDQGLQFLIQYYNGEERAKGNILERFSAQQFPDLHSELNLSSLELGDSALYFCASSVLGGFNTEAFFGQGTRLTVV.

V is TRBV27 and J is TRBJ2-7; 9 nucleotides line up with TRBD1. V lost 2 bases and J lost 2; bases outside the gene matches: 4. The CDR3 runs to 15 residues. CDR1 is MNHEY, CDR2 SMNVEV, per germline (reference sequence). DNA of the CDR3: TGTGCCAGCAGTTTAGAACGGACAGGGGCCTACGAGCAGTACTTC. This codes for CASSLERTGAYEQYF.

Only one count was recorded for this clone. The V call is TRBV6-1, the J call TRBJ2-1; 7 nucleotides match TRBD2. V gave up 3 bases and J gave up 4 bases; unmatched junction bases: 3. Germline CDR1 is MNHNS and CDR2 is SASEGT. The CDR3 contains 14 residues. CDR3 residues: CASSDLGGYNEQFF. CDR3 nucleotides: TGTGCCAGCAGTGACCTCGGGGGGTACAATGAGCAGTTCTTC.

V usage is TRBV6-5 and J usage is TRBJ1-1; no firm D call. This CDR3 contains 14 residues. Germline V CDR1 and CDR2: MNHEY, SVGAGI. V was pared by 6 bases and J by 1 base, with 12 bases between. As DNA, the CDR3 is TGTGCCAGCAGATCGACAAGCAAGAACACTGAAGCTTTCTTT. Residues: CASRSTSKNTEAFF.

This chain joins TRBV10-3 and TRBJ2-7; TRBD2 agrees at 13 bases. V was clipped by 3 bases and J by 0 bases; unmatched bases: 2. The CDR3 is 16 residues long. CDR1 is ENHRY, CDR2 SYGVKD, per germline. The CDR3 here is CAISDWTSGSSYEQYF. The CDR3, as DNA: TGTGCCATCAGTGACTGGACTAGCGGGAGCTCCTACGAGCAGTACTTC.

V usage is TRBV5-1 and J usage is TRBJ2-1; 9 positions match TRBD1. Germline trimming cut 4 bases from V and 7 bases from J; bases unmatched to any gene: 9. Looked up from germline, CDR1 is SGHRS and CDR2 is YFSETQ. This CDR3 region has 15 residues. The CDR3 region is CASSLVQGARNEQFF. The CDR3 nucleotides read TGCGCCAGCAGCCTGGTACAGGGGGCGCGGAATGAGCAGTTCTTC.

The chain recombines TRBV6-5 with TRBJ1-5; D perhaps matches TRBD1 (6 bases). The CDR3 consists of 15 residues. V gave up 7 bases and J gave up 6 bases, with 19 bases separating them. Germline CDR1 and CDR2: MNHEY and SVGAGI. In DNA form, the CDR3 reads TGTGCCAGCAAACTGACAGGTTTGGGCTCTCAGCCCCAGCATTTT. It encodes CASKLTGLGSQPQHF.